The 21 T cell receptor beta chains in this list originate from one sample, sequenced in a study of blood T cell repertoires in COVID-19. TCRdb's copy holds only in-frame clones and misses some; the assay was immunoSEQ multiplex PCR. This table holds 75,000 to 95,000 clones, around 87% found once. Sequenced material: peripheral blood. Source of these receptors: a human donor in a cohort sampled during active COVID-19.

This clone was counted a few times. The V and J genes are TRBV6-5 and TRBJ2-7; 7 nucleotides match TRBD1. The CDR3 totals 14 residues. From germline, CDR1 is MNHEY and CDR2 SVGAGI. V dropped 10 bases and J dropped 0; count of bases not matched to a gene: 9. DNA for the CDR3: TGTGCCACCCTTGGGACAGCGCCCTCCTACGAGCAGTACTTC. Translating it yields CATLGTAPSYEQYF.

V usage is TRBV6-1 and J usage is TRBJ1-3; tentatively, D is TRBD1 (5 bases). Germline assignment: CDR1 MNHNS and CDR2 SASEGT. V was pared by 4 bases and J by 0 bases, with 13 bases between. The CDR3 extends over 16 amino acids. The CDR3 sequence: CASSARDGFSGNTIYF. The CDR3 nucleotides are TGTGCCAGCAGTGCGCGGGACGGGTTCTCTGGAAACACCATATATTTT.

This clone was observed a handful of times. The gene calls are TRBV25-1 and TRBJ2-1; 7 nucleotides line up with TRBD2. CDR1 and CDR2 (germline): MGHDK, SYGVNS. V lost 4 bases and J lost 7; bases outside the gene matches: 10. This CDR3 has 15 residues. CDR3 protein: CASSGGGGVGNEQFF. CDR3 sequence (DNA): TGTGCCAGCAGTGGTGGGGGGGGAGTAGGAAATGAGCAGTTCTTC.

The gene calls are TRBV24-1 and TRBJ2-3, with TRBD1 matching over 9 bases. Germline V lookup: CDR1 KGHDR, CDR2 SFDVKD. This CDR3 comprises 16 residues. V dropped 4 bases and J dropped 9; count of bases not matched to a gene: 13. The CDR3, as DNA: TGTGCCACCAGTGACTCCGGGACAGGGCGCCGGGGGACGCAGTATTTT. It yields the protein CATSDSGTGRRGTQYF.

DNA of the CDR3: TGTGCCAGCAGTCGCACTCTAATCTCAGGGGAGGGCACTGAAGCTTTCTTT. It encodes CASSRTLISGEGTEAFF. The V gene is TRBV4-2, the J gene TRBJ1-1; tentative D call: TRBD1 (6 bases). The V end was cut by 6 bases, the J end by 4 bases, with 24 bases between. CDR3 length equals 17 residues. The V gene's germline CDR1 is LGHNA and CDR2 YNFKEQ.

The genes are TRBV2 and TRBJ2-7, with 9 bases aligning to TRBD1. The length of the CDR3 is 14 residues. The V segment lost 8 bases and the J segment 9 bases; nucleotides outside the gene matches: 14. The germline gives CDR1 SNHLY, CDR2 FYNNEI. CDR3 protein: CASGGWDRAEGQYF. CDR3 in DNA: TGTGCCAGCGGCGGGTGGGACAGGGCCGAGGGGCAGTACTTC.

This clone was observed a handful of times. The CDR3 loop is CASSLDGTVLPYEQYF. DNA of the CDR3: TGTGCCAGCAGCCTCGATGGGACAGTCCTACCGTACGAGCAGTACTTC. This chain links TRBV16 with TRBJ2-7, with 7 positions matching TRBD1. Losses at the gene ends were 4 bases for V and 4 bases for J; bases not matched to a gene: 13. CDR1 KGHSY and CDR2 FQNENV come from the germline V gene. The CDR3 has 16 amino acids.

The DNA of the CDR3 is TGTGCCTGGAGTCCCTGGGACAGGGATACCGGGGAGCTGTTTTTT. Translation: CAWSPWDRDTGELFF. V usage is TRBV30 and J usage is TRBJ2-2; the match to TRBD1 covers 9 bases. The CDR3 loop spans 15 amino acids. Germline-derived CDR1 and CDR2 are GTSNPN and SVGIG (reference sequence). J lost 5 bases, V lost 2 bases, and 6 bases had no gene match.

Only a few counts were recorded for this clone. The chain has TRBV3-1 (or the pseudogene TRBV3-2) and TRBJ2-5, with 7 bases aligning to TRBD1. The CDR3 totals 15 residues. The J segment lost 4 bases and the V segment lost 6 bases, leaving 11 bases of the junction unmatched. Germline-derived CDR1 and CDR2 are LGHDT and YNNKEL (reference sequence). In DNA form, the CDR3 reads TGTGCCAGCAGACAGGGGAATGGGTACAGAGAGACCCAGTACTTC. It codes for CASRQGNGYRETQYF.

This chain connects TRBV28 to TRBJ2-7; TRBD2 matches at 13 bases. V was clipped by 6 bases and J by 7 bases; unmatched bases: 9. Germline assignment: CDR1 MDHEN and CDR2 SYDVKM. This CDR3 region has 15 residues. DNA of the CDR3: TGTGCCAGCAGCCTAACTAGCGGGGGGGCCTGGGAGCAGTACTTC. It is translated as CASSLTSGGAWEQYF.

The CDR3 bases are TGTGCCAGCAGCTCTTCAGCGGGGTCCGCATACGAGCAGTACTTC. This encodes CASSSSAGSAYEQYF. The chain links TRBV7-2 to TRBJ2-7; 7 positions agree with TRBD2. CDR3 length: 15 amino acids. From germline, CDR1 is SGHTA and CDR2 FQGNSA. The trim removed 4 bases at V and 4 bases at J, leaving 10 bases unmatched.

The chain carries TRBV20-1 and TRBJ1-4, with D unclear. There are 11 residues in the CDR3. V lost 7 bases to trimming and J lost 8 bases, with 11 bases between them. Per germline, CDR1 DFQATT and CDR2 SNEGSKA (reference sequence). In nucleotides, the CDR3 is TGCAGTGTGAGGGTCGGCGAAAAACTGTTTTTT. Amino acids: CSVRVGEKLFF.

This chain links TRBV5-1 with TRBJ2-3; possibly TRBD1 for D (5 bases). From germline, CDR1 is SGHRS and CDR2 YFSETQ. This CDR3 contains 14 residues. V gave up 4 bases and J gave up 1 base, with 10 bases separating them. The CDR3 sequence: CASSIGAGTDTQYF. The CDR3 DNA is TGCGCCAGCAGCATAGGGGCCGGCACAGATACGCAGTATTTT.

The chain carries TRBV7-8 and TRBJ2-3, with D unclear. This CDR3 contains 16 residues. Trimming shortened V by 0 bases and J by 8 bases, and 18 bases separated the two germline ends. Germline V gene data show CDR1 as SGHVS and CDR2 as FQNEAQ. For the CDR3, the DNA is TGTGCCAGCAGCTTAGCGACTGGCGGTACTATAATTACGCAGTATTTT. Residues: CASSLATGGTIITQYF.

CDR3 protein: CASSNSGQGNTEAFF. The CDR3 coding sequence is TGTGCCAGCAGCAACAGCGGACAGGGTAACACTGAAGCTTTCTTT. This sequence joins TRBV3-1 (or the pseudogene TRBV3-2) and TRBJ1-1, with TRBD1 matching over 8 bases. V gave up 5 bases and J gave up 2 bases; unmatched junction bases: 7. Germline CDR1 and CDR2: LGHDT and YNNKEL (reference sequence). This CDR3 region has 15 residues.

The gene calls are TRBV27 and TRBJ2-5; 14 nucleotides line up with TRBD2. J gave up 5 bases and V 5 bases, and 7 bases lay outside the gene matches. Germline V lookup: CDR1 MNHEY, CDR2 SMNVEV (reference sequence). The CDR3 is 16 amino acids. DNA for the CDR3: TGTGCCAGCAGTATGGGACTAGCGGGAGCGGGGGAGACCCAGTACTTC. Amino acid sequence: CASSMGLAGAGETQYF.

This chain uses TRBV28 with TRBJ2-2, with 8 bases lining up with TRBD2. The ends lost 2 bases at V and 4 bases at J; junction bases unmatched: 3. The CDR3 is 15 residues long. Germline-derived CDR1 and CDR2 are MDHEN and SYDVKM. The CDR3 DNA reads as TGTGCCAGCAGTTTACACGCGGGAGGCACCGGGGAGCTGTTTTTT. It yields the protein CASSLHAGGTGELFF.

This sequence joins TRBV19 and TRBJ1-5, with 9 bases aligning to TRBD1. The length of the CDR3 is 15 residues. The ends lost 6 bases at V and 4 bases at J; junction bases unmatched: 7. Germline V gene lookup returns CDR1 LNHDA and CDR2 SQIVND (reference sequence). The chain's CDR3 is CASSAGQGRNQPQHF. The CDR3, as DNA: TGTGCCAGTAGCGCGGGACAGGGAAGAAATCAGCCCCAGCATTTT. The variable domain in full, completed from reference TRBV19 and TRBJ1-5, reads DGGITQSPKYLFRKEGQNVTLSCEQNLNHDAMYWYRQDPGQGLRLIYYSQIVNDFQKGDIAEGYSVSREKKESFPLTVTSAQKNPTAFYLCASSAGQGRNQPQHFGDGTRLSIL.

The rearrangement joins TRBV5-1 to TRBJ2-5; 7 bases align to TRBD2. Looked up from germline, CDR1 is SGHRS and CDR2 is YFSETQ. The V gene end was trimmed by 1 base and the J gene end by 5 bases; junction bases not matched to a gene: 8. This CDR3 region has 15 residues. CDR3 sequence reads: CASSLLGEGQETQYF. The CDR3 DNA is TGCGCCAGCAGCTTGTTGGGGGAGGGCCAGGAGACCCAGTACTTC.

The chain's CDR3 is CASMGTQETQYF. The CDR3 DNA follows: TGTGCCAGCATGGGGACACAAGAGACCCAGTACTTC. J is TRBJ2-5 and V is TRBV3-1 (or the pseudogene TRBV3-2), with a possible D match to TRBD1 (6 bases). The CDR3 extends over 12 amino acids. V lost 7 bases and J lost 2, with 8 bases in between. Germline V gives CDR1 LGHDT, CDR2 YNNKEL (reference sequence).

This clone occurred a few times. J is TRBJ2-7 and V is TRBV5-4, with 14 bases lining up with TRBD2. The CDR3 has 16 residues. V was clipped by 0 bases and J by 3 bases; unmatched bases: 2. Germline CDR1 SGHNT, CDR2 YYREEE (reference sequence). The CDR3 sequence is CASSLGGLAGDYEQYF. The CDR3 DNA reads as TGTGCCAGCAGCTTGGGGGGACTAGCGGGAGACTACGAGCAGTACTTC.